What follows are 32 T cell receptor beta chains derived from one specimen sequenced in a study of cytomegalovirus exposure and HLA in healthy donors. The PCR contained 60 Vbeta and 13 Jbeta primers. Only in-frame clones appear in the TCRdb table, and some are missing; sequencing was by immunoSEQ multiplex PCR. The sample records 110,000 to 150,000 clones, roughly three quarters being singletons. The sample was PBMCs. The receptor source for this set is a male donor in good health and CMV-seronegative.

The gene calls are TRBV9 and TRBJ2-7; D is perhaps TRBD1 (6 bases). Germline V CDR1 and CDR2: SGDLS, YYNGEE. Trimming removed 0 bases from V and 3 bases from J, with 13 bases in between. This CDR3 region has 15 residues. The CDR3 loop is CASSVGTDSYYEQYF. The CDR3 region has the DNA TGTGCCAGCAGCGTAGGGACAGACTCCTACTACGAGCAGTACTTC.

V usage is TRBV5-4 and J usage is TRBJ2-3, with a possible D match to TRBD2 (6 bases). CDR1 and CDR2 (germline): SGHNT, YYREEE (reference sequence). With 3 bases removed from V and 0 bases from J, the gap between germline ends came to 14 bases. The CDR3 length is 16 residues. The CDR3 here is CASSWTPGTSTDTQYF. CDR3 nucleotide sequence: TGTGCCAGCAGCTGGACCCCTGGGACTAGCACAGATACGCAGTATTTT.

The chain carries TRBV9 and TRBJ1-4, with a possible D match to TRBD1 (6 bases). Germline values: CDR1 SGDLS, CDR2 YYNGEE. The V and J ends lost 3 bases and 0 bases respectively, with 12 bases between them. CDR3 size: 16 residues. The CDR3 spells CASSAGTLPTNEKLFF. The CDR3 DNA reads TGTGCCAGCAGCGCCGGGACACTTCCAACTAATGAAAAACTGTTTTTT.

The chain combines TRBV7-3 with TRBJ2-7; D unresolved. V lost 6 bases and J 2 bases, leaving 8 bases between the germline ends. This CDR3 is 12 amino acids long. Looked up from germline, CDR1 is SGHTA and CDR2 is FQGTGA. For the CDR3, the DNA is TGTGCCAGCAGGGTAGAGCCCTACGAGCAGTACTTC. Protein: CASRVEPYEQYF.

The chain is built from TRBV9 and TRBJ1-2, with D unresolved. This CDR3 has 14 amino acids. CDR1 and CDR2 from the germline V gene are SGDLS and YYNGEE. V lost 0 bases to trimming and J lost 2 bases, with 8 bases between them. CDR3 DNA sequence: TGTGCCAGCAGCGTAGACCCGGGAAACTATGGCTACACCTTC. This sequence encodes CASSVDPGNYGYTF.

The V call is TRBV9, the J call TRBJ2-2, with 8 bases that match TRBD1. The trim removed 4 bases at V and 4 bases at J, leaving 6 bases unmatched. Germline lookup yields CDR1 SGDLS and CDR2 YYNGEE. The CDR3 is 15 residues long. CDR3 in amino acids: CASSPRTGSTGELFF. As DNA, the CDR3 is TGTGCCAGCAGCCCACGGACAGGGTCCACCGGGGAGCTGTTTTTT.

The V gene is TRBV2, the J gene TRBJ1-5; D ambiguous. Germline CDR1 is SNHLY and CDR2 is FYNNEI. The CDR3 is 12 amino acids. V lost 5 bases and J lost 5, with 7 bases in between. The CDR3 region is CASSYLDQPQHF. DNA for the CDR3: TGTGCCAGCAGTTACCTAGATCAGCCCCAGCATTTT.

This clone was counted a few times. CDR3 bases: TGTGCCAGCAGTTTAGGACAGGGAATCTACAATGAGCAGTTCTTC. It translates to CASSLGQGIYNEQFF. V is TRBV28 and J is TRBJ2-1; TRBD1 agrees at 8 bases. V was clipped by 2 bases and J by 3 bases; unmatched bases: 3. The CDR3 runs 15 residues. Germline V CDR1 and CDR2: MDHEN, SYDVKM.

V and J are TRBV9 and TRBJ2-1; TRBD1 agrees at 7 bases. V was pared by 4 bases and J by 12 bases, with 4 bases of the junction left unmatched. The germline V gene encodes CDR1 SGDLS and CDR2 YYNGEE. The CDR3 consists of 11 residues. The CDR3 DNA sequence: TGTGCCAGCAGCCAGGGGGACACGCAGTTCTTC. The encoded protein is CASSQGDTQFF.

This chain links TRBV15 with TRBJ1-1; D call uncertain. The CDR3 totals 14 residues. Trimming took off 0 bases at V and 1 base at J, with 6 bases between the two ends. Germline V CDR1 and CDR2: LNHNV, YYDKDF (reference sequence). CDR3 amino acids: CATSREPRNTEAFF. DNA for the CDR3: TGTGCCACCAGCAGAGAACCGAGGAACACTGAAGCTTTCTTT.

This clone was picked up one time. CDR3 loop: CSVVSLLGVGYTF. The CDR3 nucleotides are TGCAGCGTCGTATCTCTCTTAGGGGTTGGCTACACCTTC. The chain combines TRBV29-1 with TRBJ1-2; tentative D call: TRBD1 (5 bases). Per germline, CDR1 SQVTM and CDR2 ANQGSEA. Trimming pared 6 bases from V and 7 bases from J, leaving 18 bases between. The CDR3 has 13 residues. Full variable domain (missing parts from reference TRBV29-1 and TRBJ1-2): SAVISQKPSRDICQRGTSLTIQCQVDSQVTMMFWYRQQPGQSLTLIATANQGSEATYESGFVIDKFPISRPNLTFSTLTVSNMSPEDSSIYLCSVVSLLGVGYTFGSGTRLTVV.

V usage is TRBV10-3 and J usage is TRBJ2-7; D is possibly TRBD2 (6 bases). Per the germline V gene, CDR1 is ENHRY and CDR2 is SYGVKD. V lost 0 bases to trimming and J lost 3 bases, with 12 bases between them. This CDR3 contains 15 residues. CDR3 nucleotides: TGTGCCATCAGTGAGTCGTCTAGCGCCAACTACGAGCAGTACTTC. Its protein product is CAISESSSANYEQYF.

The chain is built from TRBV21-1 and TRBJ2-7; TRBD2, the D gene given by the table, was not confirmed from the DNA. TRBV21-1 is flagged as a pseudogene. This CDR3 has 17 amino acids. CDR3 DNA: TGTGCCAGCAGCAAAAAGCCCAAGCCTCCACCCTCCTACGAGCAGTACTTC. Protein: CASSKKPKPPPSYEQYF.

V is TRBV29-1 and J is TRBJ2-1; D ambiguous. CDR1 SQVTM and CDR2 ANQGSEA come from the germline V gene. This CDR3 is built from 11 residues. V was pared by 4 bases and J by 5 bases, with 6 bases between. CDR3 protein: CSVAGNNEQFF. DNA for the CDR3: TGCAGCGTTGCAGGAAACAATGAGCAGTTCTTC.

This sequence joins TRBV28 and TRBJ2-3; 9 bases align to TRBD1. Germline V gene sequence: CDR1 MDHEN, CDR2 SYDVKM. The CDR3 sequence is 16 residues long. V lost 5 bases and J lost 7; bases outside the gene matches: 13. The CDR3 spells CASSRTGGRTGNTQYF. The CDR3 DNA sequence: TGTGCCAGCAGTCGAACAGGGGGCCGAACCGGGAATACGCAGTATTTT.

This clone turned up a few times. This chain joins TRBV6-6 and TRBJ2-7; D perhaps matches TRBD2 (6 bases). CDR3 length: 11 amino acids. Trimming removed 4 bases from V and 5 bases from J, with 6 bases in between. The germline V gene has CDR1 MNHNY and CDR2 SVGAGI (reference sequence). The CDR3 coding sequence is TGTGCCAGCAGTTCGGGGGACGAGCAGTACTTC. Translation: CASSSGDEQYF.

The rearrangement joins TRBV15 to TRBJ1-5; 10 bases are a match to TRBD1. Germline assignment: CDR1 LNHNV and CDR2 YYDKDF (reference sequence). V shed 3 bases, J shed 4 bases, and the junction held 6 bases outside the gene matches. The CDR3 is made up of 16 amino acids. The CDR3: CATSSGDRGWNQPQHF. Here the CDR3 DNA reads TGTGCCACCAGCAGTGGGGACAGGGGATGGAATCAGCCCCAGCATTTT.

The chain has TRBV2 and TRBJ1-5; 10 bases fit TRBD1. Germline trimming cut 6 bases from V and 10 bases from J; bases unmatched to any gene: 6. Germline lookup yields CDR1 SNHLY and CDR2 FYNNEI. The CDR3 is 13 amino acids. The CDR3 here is CASSGGDRGPQHF. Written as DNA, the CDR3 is TGTGCCAGCAGCGGGGGGGACAGGGGACCCCAGCATTTT.

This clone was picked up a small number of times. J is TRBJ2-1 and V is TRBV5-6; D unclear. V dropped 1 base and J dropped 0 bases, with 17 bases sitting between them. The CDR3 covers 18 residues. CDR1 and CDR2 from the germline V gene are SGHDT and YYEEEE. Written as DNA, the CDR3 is TGTGCCAGCAGCTTGAGAGGCCTGCAGTGGAGCTCCTACAATGAGCAGTTCTTC. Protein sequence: CASSLRGLQWSSYNEQFF.

The CDR3 nucleotides read TGTGCCAGCAGCCCCGACAGAACTGGGGCCAACGTCCTGACTTTC. This codes for CASSPDRTGANVLTF. The chain uses TRBV7-2 and TRBJ2-6; maybe TRBD1 (5 bases). The V and J ends lost 5 bases and 2 bases respectively, with 10 bases between them. CDR1 and CDR2 (germline): SGHTA, FQGNSA. The CDR3 spans 15 residues.

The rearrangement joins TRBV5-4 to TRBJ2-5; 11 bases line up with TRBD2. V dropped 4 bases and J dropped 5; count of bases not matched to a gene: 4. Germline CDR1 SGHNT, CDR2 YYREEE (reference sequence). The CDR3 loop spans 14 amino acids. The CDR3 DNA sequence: TGTGCCAGCAGCGAACGGACTAGCGGGGAGACCCAGTACTTC. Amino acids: CASSERTSGETQYF. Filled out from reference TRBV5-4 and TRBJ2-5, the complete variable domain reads ETGVTQSPTHLIKTRGQQVTLRCSSQSGHNTVSWYQQALGQGPQFIFQYYREEENGRGNFPPRFSGLQFPNYSSELNVNALELDDSALYLCASSERTSGETQYFGPGTRLLVL.

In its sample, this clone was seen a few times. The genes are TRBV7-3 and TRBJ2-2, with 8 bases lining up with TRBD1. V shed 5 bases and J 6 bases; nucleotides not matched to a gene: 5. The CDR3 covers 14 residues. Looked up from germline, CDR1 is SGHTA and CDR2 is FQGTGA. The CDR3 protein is CASSQTQGAGELFF. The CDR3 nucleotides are TGTGCCAGCAGCCAGACACAGGGGGCCGGGGAGCTGTTTTTT. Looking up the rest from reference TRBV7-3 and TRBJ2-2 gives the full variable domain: GAGVSQTPSNKVTEKGKYVELRCDPISGHTALYWYRQSLGQGPEFLIYFQGTGAADDSGLPNDRFFAVRPEGSVSTLKIQRTERGDSAVYLCASSQTQGAGELFFGEGSRLTVL.

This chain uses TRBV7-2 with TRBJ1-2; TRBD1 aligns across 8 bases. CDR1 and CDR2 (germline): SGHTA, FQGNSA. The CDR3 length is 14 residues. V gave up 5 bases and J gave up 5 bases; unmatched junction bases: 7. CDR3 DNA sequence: TGTGCCAGCAGCCCTGGACAGGGAGTTTATGGCTACACCTTC. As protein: CASSPGQGVYGYTF.

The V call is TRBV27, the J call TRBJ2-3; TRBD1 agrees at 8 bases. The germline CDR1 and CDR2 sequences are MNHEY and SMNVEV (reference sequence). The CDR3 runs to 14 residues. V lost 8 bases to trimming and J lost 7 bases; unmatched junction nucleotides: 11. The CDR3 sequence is CASGGTGLVYTQYF. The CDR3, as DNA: TGTGCCAGCGGTGGGACAGGCCTCGTATATACGCAGTATTTT.

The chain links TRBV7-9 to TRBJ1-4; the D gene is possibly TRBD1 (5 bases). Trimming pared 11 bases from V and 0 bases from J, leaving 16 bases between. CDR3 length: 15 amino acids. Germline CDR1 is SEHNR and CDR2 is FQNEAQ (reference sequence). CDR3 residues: CAGTRGGATNEKLFF. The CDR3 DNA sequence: TGTGCCGGTACTCGGGGGGGAGCAACTAATGAAAAACTGTTTTTT.

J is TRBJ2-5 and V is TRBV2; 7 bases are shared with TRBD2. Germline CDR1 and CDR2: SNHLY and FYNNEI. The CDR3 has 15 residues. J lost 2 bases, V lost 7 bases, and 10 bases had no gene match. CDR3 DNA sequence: TGTGCCAGCAATGTTGGGGGGGGGAAACAAGAGACCCAGTACTTC. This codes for CASNVGGGKQETQYF. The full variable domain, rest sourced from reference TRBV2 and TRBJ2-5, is EPEVTQTPSHQVTQMGQEVILRCVPISNHLYFYWYRQILGQKVEFLVSFYNNEISEKSEIFDDQFSVERPDGSNFTLKIRSTKLEDSAMYFCASNVGGGKQETQYFGPGTRLLVL.

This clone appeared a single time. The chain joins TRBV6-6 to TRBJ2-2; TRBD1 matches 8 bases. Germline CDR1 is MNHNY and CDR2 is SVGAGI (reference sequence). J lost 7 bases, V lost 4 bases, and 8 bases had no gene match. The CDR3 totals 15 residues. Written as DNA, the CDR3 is TGTGCCAGCAGTTTTTGGCAGGGGGCCGGCGGGGAGCTGTTTTTT. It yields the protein CASSFWQGAGGELFF.

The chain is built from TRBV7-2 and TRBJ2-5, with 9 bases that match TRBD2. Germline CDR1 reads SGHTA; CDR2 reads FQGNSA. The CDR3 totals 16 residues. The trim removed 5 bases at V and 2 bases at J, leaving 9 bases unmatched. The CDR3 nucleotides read TGTGCCAGCAGCCTCGCTTTAGCGGGGGCTCAAGAGACCCAGTACTTC. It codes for CASSLALAGAQETQYF.

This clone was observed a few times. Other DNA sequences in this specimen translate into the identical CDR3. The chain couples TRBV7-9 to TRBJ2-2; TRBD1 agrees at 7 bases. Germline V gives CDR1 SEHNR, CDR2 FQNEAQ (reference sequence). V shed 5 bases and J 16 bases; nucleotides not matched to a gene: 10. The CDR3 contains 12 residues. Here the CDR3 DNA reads TGTGCCAGCAGCCCATCTAACAGGGGATGGTTTTTT. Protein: CASSPSNRGWFF.

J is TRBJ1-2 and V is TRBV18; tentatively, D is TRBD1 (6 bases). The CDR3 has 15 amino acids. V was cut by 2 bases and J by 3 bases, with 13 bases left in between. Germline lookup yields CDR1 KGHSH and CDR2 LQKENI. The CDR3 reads CASSPSGEPYYGYTF. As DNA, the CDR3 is TGTGCCAGCTCACCATCAGGGGAGCCCTACTATGGCTACACCTTC.

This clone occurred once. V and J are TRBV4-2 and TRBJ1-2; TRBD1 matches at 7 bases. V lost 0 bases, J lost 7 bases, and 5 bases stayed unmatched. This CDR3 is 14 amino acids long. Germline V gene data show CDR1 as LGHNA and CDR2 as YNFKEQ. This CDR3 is CASSQDTGAGGYTF. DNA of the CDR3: TGTGCCAGCAGCCAAGACACAGGGGCTGGTGGCTACACCTTC.

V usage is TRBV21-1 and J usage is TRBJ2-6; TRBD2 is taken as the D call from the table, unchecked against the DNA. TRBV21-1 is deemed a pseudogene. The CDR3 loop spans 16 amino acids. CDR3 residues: CASSKGGGSGANVLTF. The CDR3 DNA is TGTGCCAGCAGCAAGGGAGGGGGATCTGGGGCCAACGTCCTGACTTTC.